The T cell receptor (beta chain) described here comes from a study of a mutant IDH1 vaccine in newly diagnosed glioma. Time point in this sample: week 11, during vaccination. Doses comprised 300 ug of mutant IDH1 20-mer peptide each, plus topical imiquimod. Libraries were prepared by immunoSEQ multiplex PCR; TCRdb keeps only in-frame clonotypes and omits some of them. The sample holds approximately 61,000 clones, about four fifths seen once. A word on this clone: The antigen remains unidentified.

The source was PBMCs, collected from a glioma patient whose treatment included an IDH1 peptide vaccine. The sequence was obtained from a man aged 45-65 years with glioma.

The CDR3 nucleotides read TGCGCCAGCAGCTTGGGAGGGGCCTATGGCTACACCTTC. Amino acid sequence: CASSLGGAYGYTF. The chain couples TRBV5-1 to TRBJ1-2, with TRBD1 as a possible D gene (5 bases). There are 13 residues in the CDR3. V was shortened by 0 bases and J by 4 bases, with 7 bases between the two germline ends. Germline V gene sequence: CDR1 SGHRS, CDR2 YFSETQ.